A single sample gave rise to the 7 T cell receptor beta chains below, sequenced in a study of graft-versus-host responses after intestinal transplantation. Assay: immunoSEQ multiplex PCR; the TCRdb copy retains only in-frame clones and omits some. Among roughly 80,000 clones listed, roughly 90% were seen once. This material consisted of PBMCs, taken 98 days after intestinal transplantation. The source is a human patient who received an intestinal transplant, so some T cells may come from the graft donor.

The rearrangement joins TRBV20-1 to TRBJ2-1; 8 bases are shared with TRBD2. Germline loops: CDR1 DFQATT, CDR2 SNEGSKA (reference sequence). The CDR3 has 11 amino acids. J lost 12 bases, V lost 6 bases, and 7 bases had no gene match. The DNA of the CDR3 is TGCAGTGCCAGACTCGGGGGGGGGCAGTTCTTC. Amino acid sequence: CSARLGGGQFF.

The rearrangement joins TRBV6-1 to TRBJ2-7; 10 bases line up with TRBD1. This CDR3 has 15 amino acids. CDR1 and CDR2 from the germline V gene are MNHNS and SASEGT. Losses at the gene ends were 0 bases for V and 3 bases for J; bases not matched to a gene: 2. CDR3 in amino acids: CASSEAGQGDYEQYF. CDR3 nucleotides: TGTGCCAGCAGTGAAGCAGGACAGGGGGACTACGAGCAGTACTTC.

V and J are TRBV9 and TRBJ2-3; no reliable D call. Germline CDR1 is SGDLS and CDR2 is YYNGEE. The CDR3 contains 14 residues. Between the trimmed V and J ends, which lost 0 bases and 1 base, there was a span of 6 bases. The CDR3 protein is CASSVEGRTDTQYF. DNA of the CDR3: TGTGCCAGCAGCGTAGAAGGACGCACAGATACGCAGTATTTT.

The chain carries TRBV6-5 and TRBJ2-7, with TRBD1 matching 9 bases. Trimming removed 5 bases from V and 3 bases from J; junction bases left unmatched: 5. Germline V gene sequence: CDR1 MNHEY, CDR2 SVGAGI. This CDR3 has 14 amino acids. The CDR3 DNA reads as TGTGCCAGCAGTGCAACGACAGGGGGCTACGAGCAGTACTTC. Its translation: CASSATTGGYEQYF.

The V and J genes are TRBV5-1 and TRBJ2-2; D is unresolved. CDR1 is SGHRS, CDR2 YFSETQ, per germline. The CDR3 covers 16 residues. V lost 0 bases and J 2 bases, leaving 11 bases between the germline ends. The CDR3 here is CASSLAGRKNTGELFF. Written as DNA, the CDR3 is TGCGCCAGCAGCTTGGCCGGCAGAAAAAACACCGGGGAGCTGTTTTTT.

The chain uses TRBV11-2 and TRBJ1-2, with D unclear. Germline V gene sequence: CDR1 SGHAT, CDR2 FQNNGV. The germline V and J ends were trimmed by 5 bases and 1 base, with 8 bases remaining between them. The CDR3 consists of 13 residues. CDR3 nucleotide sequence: TGTGCCAGCAGCGACGGACTTAACTATGGCTACACCTTC. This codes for CASSDGLNYGYTF.

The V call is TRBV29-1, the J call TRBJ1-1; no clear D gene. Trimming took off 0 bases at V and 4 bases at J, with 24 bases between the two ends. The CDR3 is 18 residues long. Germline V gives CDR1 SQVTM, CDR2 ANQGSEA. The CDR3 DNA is TGCAGCGTTGAAGATCTTTGGTCCTCGGGGAGGGTGGGCACTGAAGCTTTCTTT. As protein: CSVEDLWSSGRVGTEAFF.